This TCR beta chain was sequenced during a study of shared clonotypes between healthy human individuals. Clones were read by immunoSEQ multiplex PCR, and TCRdb kept only the in-frame ones, dropping some. The sample has about a million clones, 65% to 75% seen once. With V trimmed by 7 bases and J by 4 bases, 11 bases remained unmatched. CDR3 length equals 15 residues. Germline values: CDR1 SGHAT, CDR2 FQNNGV. The sequence came from a man in his late teens or twenties in good health. The specimen sequenced was memory CD4+ T cells sorted from blood. Subset: CD45RA-negative fraction. The chain employs TRBV11-2 and TRBJ2-7; 9 bases align to TRBD1. CDR3 coding DNA: TGTGCCAGCACCCCCGGACAGGGGCTTAGGTACGAGCAGTACTTC. Translation: CASTPGQGLRYEQYF.